Following are 18 T cell receptor beta chains from one sample sequenced in a study of technical replicates of blood from a handful of donors. Using immunoSEQ multiplex PCR, the repertoire was profiled, and TCRdb retains in-frame clones only, with some absent. This sample has fewer than 90,000 clones, with 94% found just once. The sequencing sample was made of T cells isolated from PBMCs. All receptors come from a human donor in good health.

Remarks on this clone: Additional DNA sequences in this sample encode the identical CDR3. V usage is TRBV2 and J usage is TRBJ2-1; D might be TRBD1 (6 bases). CDR1 and CDR2 from the germline V gene are SNHLY and FYNNEI. CDR3 length equals 14 residues. Trimming took 0 bases from V and 4 from J, leaving 7 bases between them. In nucleotides, the CDR3 is TGTGCCAGCAGTGAAGCAGGGGGATACAATGAGCAGTTCTTC. Its translation: CASSEAGGYNEQFF.

This chain joins TRBV9 and TRBJ2-2; D is unclear. There are 12 residues in the CDR3. Trimming removed 4 bases at V and 5 bases at J, with 6 bases between. Germline CDR1 is SGDLS and CDR2 is YYNGEE. This CDR3 is CASSSRTGELFF. CDR3 DNA: TGTGCCAGCAGCTCCCGTACCGGGGAGCTGTTTTTT. The whole variable domain, filled in from reference TRBV9 and TRBJ2-2, reads DSGVTQTPKHLITATGQRVTLRCSPRSGDLSVYWYQQSLDQGLQFLIQYYNGEERAKGNILERFSAQQFPDLHSELNLSSLELGDSALYFCASSSRTGELFFGEGSRLTVL.

V is TRBV19 and J is TRBJ2-7; 9 nucleotides line up with TRBD2. V dropped 3 bases and J dropped 3; count of bases not matched to a gene: 3. This CDR3 region has 14 residues. Per germline, CDR1 LNHDA and CDR2 SQIVND (reference sequence). The DNA for the CDR3 is TGTGCCAGTAGTATTAGCGGGGGTTACTACGAGCAGTACTTC. It codes for CASSISGGYYEQYF.

The chain uses TRBV27 and TRBJ2-7; possibly TRBD1 for D (5 bases). Germline V gene sequence: CDR1 MNHEY, CDR2 SMNVEV (reference sequence). V lost 2 bases to trimming and J lost 4 bases, with 12 bases between them. The CDR3 runs to 14 residues. The CDR3 bases are TGTGCCAGCAGTTTAGACGGTAAGGGGTACGAGCAGTACTTC. Its protein is CASSLDGKGYEQYF.

This chain uses TRBV7-2 with TRBJ2-7; D is perhaps TRBD2 (6 bases). The CDR3 is 16 amino acids. V shed 2 bases and J shed 3 bases, with 17 bases lying between them. The germline CDR1 and CDR2 sequences are SGHTA and FQGNSA. The CDR3 DNA reads as TGTGCCAGCAGCTTAATCAGTCGGACTAACAGCTACGAGCAGTACTTC. Its protein is CASSLISRTNSYEQYF.

The rearrangement joins TRBV6-5 to TRBJ2-7; 9 nucleotides align to TRBD2. This CDR3 comprises 15 residues. The germline V gene has CDR1 MNHEY and CDR2 SVGAGI. Losses at the gene ends were 4 bases for V and 2 bases for J; bases not matched to a gene: 6. This CDR3 reads CASSSYSGRAYEQYF. The CDR3 bases are TGTGCCAGCAGTTCCTATAGCGGGAGAGCCTACGAGCAGTACTTC.

This rearrangement joins TRBV6-1 to TRBJ2-7, with a tentative D call TRBD2 (5 bases). Germline CDR1 and CDR2: MNHNS and SASEGT. Between the trimmed V and J ends, which lost 2 bases and 7 bases, there was a span of 12 bases. The CDR3 is 13 amino acids. The CDR3 reads CASSEIRTGEQYF. The CDR3 DNA sequence: TGTGCCAGCAGTGAAATAAGAACGGGGGAGCAGTACTTC.

The chain carries TRBV7-9 and TRBJ1-4; D remains unclear. CDR3 length: 14 amino acids. The germline V gene encodes CDR1 SEHNR and CDR2 FQNEAQ (reference sequence). V was cut by 2 bases and J by 5 bases, with 9 bases left in between. CDR3 amino acids: CASSLTGGNEKLFF. The DNA for the CDR3 is TGTGCCAGCAGCTTAACGGGAGGGAATGAAAAACTGTTTTTT.

The V and J genes are TRBV20-1 and TRBJ1-1; D not resolved. Germline-derived CDR1 and CDR2 are DFQATT and SNEGSKA (reference sequence). The CDR3 extends over 11 amino acids. V was pared by 6 bases and J by 1 base, with 6 bases between. CDR3 nucleotide sequence: TGCAGTGCAATCGGGAACACTGAAGCTTTCTTT. This sequence encodes CSAIGNTEAFF.

CDR3 sequence (DNA): TGTGCCAGTAGACCGGGACAGGGGGCCTCCTACGAGCAGTACTTC. Translation gives CASRPGQGASYEQYF. V and J are TRBV19 and TRBJ2-7, with 12 positions matching TRBD1. Germline V CDR1 and CDR2: LNHDA, SQIVND (reference sequence). With 6 bases clipped from V and 0 bases from J, the junction kept 3 bases outside the gene matches. CDR3 length equals 15 residues.

The chain joins TRBV5-1 to TRBJ2-7, with 7 bases that match TRBD2. CDR1 is SGHRS, CDR2 YFSETQ, per germline. The V gene end was trimmed by 3 bases and the J gene end by 3 bases; junction bases not matched to a gene: 9. The CDR3 loop spans 15 amino acids. CDR3 amino acids: CASSWAGTGGYEQYF. The DNA of the CDR3 is TGCGCCAGCAGCTGGGCTGGAACGGGGGGCTACGAGCAGTACTTC.

The CDR3 nucleotides are TGTGCCAGTAGTATTACCCGGGACACCTCCTACGAGCAGTACTTC. Translation: CASSITRDTSYEQYF. The rearrangement links TRBV19 to TRBJ2-7, with D possibly being TRBD1 (6 bases). Germline V lookup: CDR1 LNHDA, CDR2 SQIVND (reference sequence). The CDR3 consists of 15 residues. The V end was cut by 3 bases, the J end by 0 bases, with 12 bases between.

This clone was detected once. The V call is TRBV5-8, the J call TRBJ2-1; no firm D call. The CDR3 sequence is 13 residues long. Germline V gene sequence: CDR1 SGHTS, CDR2 YDEGEE. V dropped 2 bases and J dropped 5 bases, with 8 bases sitting between them. CDR3 sequence reads: CASSLALHNEQFF. CDR3 bases: TGTGCCAGCAGCTTAGCACTACACAATGAGCAGTTCTTC.

V and J are TRBV5-1 and TRBJ2-7, with TRBD2 matching 8 bases. CDR3 length: 19 amino acids. CDR1 and CDR2 from the germline V gene are SGHRS and YFSETQ. The trim removed 4 bases at V and 4 bases at J, leaving 22 bases unmatched. The CDR3 DNA follows: TGCGCCAGCAGCCGGGAGGGGACCTCTCTTCTAGTGCCTCAATACGAGCAGTACTTC. This encodes CASSREGTSLLVPQYEQYF.

The chain employs TRBV7-8 and TRBJ2-7, with D perhaps TRBD1 (6 bases). Germline CDR1 and CDR2: SGHVS and FQNEAQ. This CDR3 is 15 amino acids long. Trimming pared 7 bases from V and 3 bases from J, leaving 19 bases between. CDR3 amino acids: CASIQPQGLNYEQYF. The CDR3 DNA is TGTGCCAGCATCCAACCACAGGGATTGAACTACGAGCAGTACTTC.

The rearrangement uses TRBV9 and TRBJ1-1; D is uncertain. CDR3 size: 15 residues. CDR1 is SGDLS, CDR2 YYNGEE, per germline. With 3 bases removed from V and 3 bases from J, the gap between germline ends came to 15 bases. The CDR3, as DNA: TGTGCCAGCAGCGCCCGGGAGTCCGGGGACACTGAAGCTTTCTTT. It is translated as CASSARESGDTEAFF.

This chain joins TRBV7-3 and TRBJ2-7, with 14 bases fitting TRBD2. The V and J ends lost 3 bases and 5 bases, in that order; junction bases with no gene match: 3. From germline, CDR1 is SGHTA and CDR2 FQGTGA. This CDR3 contains 15 residues. The CDR3 DNA reads TGTGCCAGCAGCTTCGGGACTAGCGGGAGCGACGAGCAGTACTTC. It yields the protein CASSFGTSGSDEQYF.

The chain couples TRBV13 to TRBJ2-7; TRBD1 agrees at 8 bases. Per the germline V gene, CDR1 is PRHDT and CDR2 is FYEKMQ (reference sequence). Germline trimming cut 5 bases from V and 0 bases from J; bases unmatched to any gene: 6. The CDR3 runs to 15 residues. CDR3 bases: TGTGCCAGCAGCCCAGCTGGACAGGGCTCCTACGAGCAGTACTTC. Amino acid sequence: CASSPAGQGSYEQYF.